A single T cell receptor beta chain is shown here with its context. This specimen belongs to a study of OX40 agonist ivuxolimab in advanced cancers. Study-wide background: Partial responses were seen in three patients, one with hepatocellular carcinoma and two with cutaneous melanoma.

Method: immunoSEQ multiplex PCR; TCRdb's copy keeps in-frame clones and lacks some. This table has 25,000 to 30,000 clones, more than 75% appearing once. Patients were ineligible given autoimmune disease history or systemic immunosuppression. The sequence came from an adult with an advanced solid tumor such as melanoma, head and neck, liver or kidney cancer. The input for sequencing was CD4+ or CD8+ T cells sorted from blood, taken in a trial of the OX40 agonist ivuxolimab.

In DNA form, the CDR3 reads TGCGCCAGCAGCTTGGAAAGACTAACTTACTACGAGCAGTACTTC. Its protein product is CASSLERLTYYEQYF. J is TRBJ2-7 and V is TRBV5-1; tentative D call: TRBD2 (5 bases). The CDR3 length is 15 residues. Looked up from germline, CDR1 is SGHRS and CDR2 is YFSETQ. Trimming removed 0 bases at V and 3 bases at J, with 13 bases between.